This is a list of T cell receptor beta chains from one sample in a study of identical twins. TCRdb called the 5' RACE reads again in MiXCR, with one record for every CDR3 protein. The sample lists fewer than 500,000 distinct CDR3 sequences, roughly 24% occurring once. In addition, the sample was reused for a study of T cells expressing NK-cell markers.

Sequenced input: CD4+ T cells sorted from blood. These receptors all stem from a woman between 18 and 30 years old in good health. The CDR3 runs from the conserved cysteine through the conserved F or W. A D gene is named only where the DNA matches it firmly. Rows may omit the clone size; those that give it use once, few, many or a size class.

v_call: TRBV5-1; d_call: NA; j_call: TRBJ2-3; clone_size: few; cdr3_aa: CASSLNLPRDTQYF; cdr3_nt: TGCGCCAGCAGCTTGAATTTGCCTAGGGATACGCAGTATTTC
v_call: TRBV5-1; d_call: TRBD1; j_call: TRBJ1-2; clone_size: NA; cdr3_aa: CASSEGRGPGYTF; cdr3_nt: TGCGCCAGCAGCGAGGGTAGGGGGCCAGGCTACACCTTC
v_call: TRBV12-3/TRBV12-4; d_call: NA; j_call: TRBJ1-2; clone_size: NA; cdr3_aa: CASSLGGISHTF; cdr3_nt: TGTGCCAGCAGTTTAGGCGGAATTAGTCACACCTTC
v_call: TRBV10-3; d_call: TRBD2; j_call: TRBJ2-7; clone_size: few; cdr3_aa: CAIRRSGSSYEQYF; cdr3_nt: TGTGCCATCAGGAGAAGCGGGAGCTCCTACGAGCAGTACTTC
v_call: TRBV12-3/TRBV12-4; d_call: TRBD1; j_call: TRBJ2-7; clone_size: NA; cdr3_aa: CASSPPGQGYEQYF; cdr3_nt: TGTGCCAGCAGTCCTCCGGGACAGGGCTACGAGCAGTACTTC
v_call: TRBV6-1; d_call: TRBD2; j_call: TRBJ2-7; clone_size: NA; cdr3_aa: CASSSQGLALYEQYF; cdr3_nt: TGTGCCAGCAGCTCCCAGGGACTAGCGCTTTACGAGCAGTACTTC
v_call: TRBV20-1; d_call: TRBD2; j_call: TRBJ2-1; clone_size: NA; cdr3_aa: CSARGLAGGFNEQFF; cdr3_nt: TGCAGTGCTAGAGGACTAGCGGGAGGGTTTAATGAGCAGTTCTTC
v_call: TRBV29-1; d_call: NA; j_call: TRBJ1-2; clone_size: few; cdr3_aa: CSDRQEVYGYTF; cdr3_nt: TGCAGCGACCGACAGGAGGTCTATGGCTACACCTTC
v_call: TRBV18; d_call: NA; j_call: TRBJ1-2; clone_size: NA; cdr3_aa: CASSPADGYTF; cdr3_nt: TGTGCCAGCTCACCCGCCGATGGCTACACCTTC
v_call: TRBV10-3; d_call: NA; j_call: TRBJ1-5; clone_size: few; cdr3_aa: CAIREDRGGNQPQHF; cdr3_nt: TGTGCCATCAGGGAGGACCGAGGGGGCAATCAGCCCCAGCATTTT
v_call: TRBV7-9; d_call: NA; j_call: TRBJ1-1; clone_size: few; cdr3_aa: CASSTDTAEAFF; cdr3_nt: TGTGCCAGCAGCACGGATACCGCTGAAGCTTTCTTT
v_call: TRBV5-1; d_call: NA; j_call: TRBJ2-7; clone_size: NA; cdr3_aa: CASSPSSPSYEQYF; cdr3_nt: TGCGCCAGCAGCCCCTCTTCACCATCCTACGAGCAGTACTTC
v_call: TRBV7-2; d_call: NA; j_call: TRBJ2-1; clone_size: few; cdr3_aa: CASSLAWGITYNEQFF; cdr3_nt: TGTGCCAGCAGCTTAGCGTGGGGTATTACCTACAATGAGCAGTTCTTC
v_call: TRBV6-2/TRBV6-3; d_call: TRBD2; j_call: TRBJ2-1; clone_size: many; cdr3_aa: CASTLPGTSSNEQFF; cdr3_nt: TGTGCCAGCACGCTCCCAGGGACTAGCTCCAATGAGCAGTTCTTC
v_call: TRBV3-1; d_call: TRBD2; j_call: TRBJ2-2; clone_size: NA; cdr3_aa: CASSQLAGGPFTGELFF; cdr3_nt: TGTGCCAGCAGCCAATTAGCGGGGGGACCCTTCACCGGGGAGCTGTTTTTT
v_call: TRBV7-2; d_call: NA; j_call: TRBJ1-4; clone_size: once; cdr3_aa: CASRRTNEKLFF; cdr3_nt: TGTGCCAGCAGGCGAACTAATGAAAAACTGTTTTTT
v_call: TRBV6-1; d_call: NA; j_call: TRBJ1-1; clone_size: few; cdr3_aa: CASSDRETTEAFF; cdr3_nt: TGTGCCAGCAGTGACAGGGAAACCACTGAAGCTTTCTTT
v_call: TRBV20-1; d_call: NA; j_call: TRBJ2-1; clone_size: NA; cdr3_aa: CSASGLSSYNEQFF; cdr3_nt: TGCAGTGCTAGCGGTCTAAGCTCCTACAATGAGCAGTTCTTC
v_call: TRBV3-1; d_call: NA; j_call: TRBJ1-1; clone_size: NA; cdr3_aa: CASSDKKEAFF; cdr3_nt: TGTGCCAGCAGCGACAAGAAAGAAGCTTTCTTT
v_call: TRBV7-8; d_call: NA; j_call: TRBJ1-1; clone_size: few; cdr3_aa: CASSSDGGGTEAFF; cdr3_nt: TGTGCCAGCAGCTCTGACGGGGGAGGGACTGAAGCTTTCTTT
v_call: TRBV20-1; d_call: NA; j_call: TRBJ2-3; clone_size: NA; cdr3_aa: CSARGRGALDTQYF; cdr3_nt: TGCAGTGCTAGGGGTCGGGGGGCACTAGATACGCAGTATTTT
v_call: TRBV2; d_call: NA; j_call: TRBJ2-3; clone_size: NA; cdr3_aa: CASKGSLSDTQYF; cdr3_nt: TGTGCCAGCAAGGGGAGTTTATCGGATACGCAGTATTTT
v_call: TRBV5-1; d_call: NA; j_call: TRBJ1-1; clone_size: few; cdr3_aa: CASSLAGNEAFF; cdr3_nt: TGCGCCAGCAGCTTGGCGGGGAATGAAGCTTTCTTT
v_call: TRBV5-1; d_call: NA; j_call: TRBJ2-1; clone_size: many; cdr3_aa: CASSLPGGNEQFF; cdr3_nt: TGCGCCAGCAGCTTGCCCGGGGGAAATGAGCAGTTCTTC
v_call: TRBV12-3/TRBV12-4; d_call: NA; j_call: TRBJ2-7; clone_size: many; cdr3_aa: CASSLVGAYEQYF; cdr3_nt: TGTGCCAGCAGTTTAGTCGGGGCCTACGAGCAGTACTTC
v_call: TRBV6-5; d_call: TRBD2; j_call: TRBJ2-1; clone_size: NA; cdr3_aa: CASSYGGSVYNEQFF; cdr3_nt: TGTGCCAGCAGTTACGGCGGGAGCGTCTACAATGAGCAGTTCTTC
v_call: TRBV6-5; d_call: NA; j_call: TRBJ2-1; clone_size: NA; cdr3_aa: CASSYSIAGQSYNEQFF; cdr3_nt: TGTGCCAGCAGTTACTCGATCGCTGGACAGAGCTACAATGAGCAGTTCTTC
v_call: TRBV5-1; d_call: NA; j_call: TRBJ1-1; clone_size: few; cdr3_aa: CASSLGDMGQNTEAFF; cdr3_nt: TGCGCCAGCAGCTTGGGGGATATGGGACAGAACACTGAAGCTTTCTTT
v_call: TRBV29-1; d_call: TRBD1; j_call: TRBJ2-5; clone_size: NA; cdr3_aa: CSGSTGTAQETQYF; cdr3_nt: TGCAGCGGGTCAACCGGGACAGCACAAGAGACCCAGTACTTC
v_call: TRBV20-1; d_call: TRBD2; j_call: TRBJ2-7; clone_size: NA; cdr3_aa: CSAGKGGRRGEQYF; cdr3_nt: TGCAGTGCAGGAAAGGGAGGGAGGCGGGGCGAGCAGTACTTC
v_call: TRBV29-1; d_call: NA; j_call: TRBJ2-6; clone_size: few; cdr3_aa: CSATPGNSGANVLTF; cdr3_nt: TGCAGCGCTACCCCGGGAAACTCTGGGGCCAACGTCCTGACTTTC
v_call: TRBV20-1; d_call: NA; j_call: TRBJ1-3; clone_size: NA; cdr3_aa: CSALDRPSGNTIYF; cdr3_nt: TGCAGTGCTCTAGACAGACCCTCTGGAAACACCATATATTTT
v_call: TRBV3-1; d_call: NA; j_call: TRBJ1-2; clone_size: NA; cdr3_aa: CASSQFIRDSEGYTF; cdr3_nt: TGTGCCAGCAGCCAATTCATTCGGGATTCTGAGGGCTACACCTTC
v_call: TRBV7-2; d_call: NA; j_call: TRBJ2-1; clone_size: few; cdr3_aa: CASSSLGPSYNEQFF; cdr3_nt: TGTGCCAGCAGCTCCTTGGGTCCCTCCTACAATGAGCAGTTCTTC
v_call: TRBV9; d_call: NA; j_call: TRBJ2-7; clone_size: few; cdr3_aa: CASSVEGGRSYEQYF; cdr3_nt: TGTGCCAGCAGCGTAGAGGGGGGGCGGTCCTACGAGCAGTACTTC
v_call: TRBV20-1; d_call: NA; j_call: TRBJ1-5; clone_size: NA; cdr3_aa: CSAPPPHGLSNQPQHF; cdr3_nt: TGCAGTGCGCCCCCTCCGCACGGACTTAGCAATCAGCCCCAGCATTTT
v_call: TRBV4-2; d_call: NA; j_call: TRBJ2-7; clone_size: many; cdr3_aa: CASSPSQSYEQYF; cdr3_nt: TGTGCCAGCAGCCCCTCGCAGTCCTACGAGCAGTACTTC
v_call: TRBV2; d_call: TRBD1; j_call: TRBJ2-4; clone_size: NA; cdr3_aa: CASRERGLAKNIQYF; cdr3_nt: TGTGCCAGCAGGGAAAGGGGGCTAGCCAAAAACATTCAGTACTTC
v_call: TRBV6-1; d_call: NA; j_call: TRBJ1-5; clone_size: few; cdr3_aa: CASSVRDIGNQPQHF; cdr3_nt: TGTGCCAGCAGTGTTCGGGACATAGGAAATCAGCCCCAGCATTTT
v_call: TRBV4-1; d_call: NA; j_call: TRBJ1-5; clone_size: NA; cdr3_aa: CASSPWWNQPQHF; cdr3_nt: TGCGCCAGCAGCCCCTGGTGGAATCAGCCCCAGCATTTT
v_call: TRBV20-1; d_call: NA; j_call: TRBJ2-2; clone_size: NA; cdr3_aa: CSAGGTANTGELFF; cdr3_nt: TGCAGTGCTGGGGGAACAGCGAACACCGGGGAGCTGTTTTTT
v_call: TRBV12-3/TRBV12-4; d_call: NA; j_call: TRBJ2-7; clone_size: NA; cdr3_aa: CASSPPLYSYEQYF; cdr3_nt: TGTGCCAGCAGTCCACCCCTTTACTCCTACGAGCAGTACTTC
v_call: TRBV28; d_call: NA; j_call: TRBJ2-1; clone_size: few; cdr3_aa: CASSPYRRGAHNEQFF; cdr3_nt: TGTGCCAGCAGTCCTTACCGGAGAGGGGCCCACAATGAGCAGTTCTTC
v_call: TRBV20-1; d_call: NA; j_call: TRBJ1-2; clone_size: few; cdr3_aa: CSARVGIDYGYTF; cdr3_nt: TGCAGTGCTAGAGTCGGTATCGATTATGGCTACACCTTC
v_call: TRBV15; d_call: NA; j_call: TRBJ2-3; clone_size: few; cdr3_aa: CATSRDRGQDTQYF; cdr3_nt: TGTGCCACCAGCAGAGATCGAGGCCAAGATACGCAGTATTTT
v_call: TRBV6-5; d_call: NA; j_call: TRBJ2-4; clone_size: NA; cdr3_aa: CASSYSETAKNIQYF; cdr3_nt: TGTGCCAGCAGTTACTCGGAGACCGCCAAAAACATTCAGTACTTC
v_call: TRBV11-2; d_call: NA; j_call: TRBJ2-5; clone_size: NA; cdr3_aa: CASSLDRQSAYF; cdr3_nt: TGTGCCAGCAGCTTAGATCGGCAGTCTGCGTACTTC
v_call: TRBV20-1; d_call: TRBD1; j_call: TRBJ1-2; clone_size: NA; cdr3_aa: CSANRGTAGQGYTF; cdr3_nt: TGCAGTGCCAACAGGGGGACAGCAGGCCAAGGCTACACCTTC
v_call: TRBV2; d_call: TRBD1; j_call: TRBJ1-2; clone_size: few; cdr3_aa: CASSEERTGQGYTF; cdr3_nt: TGTGCCAGCAGTGAAGAGCGGACAGGGCAGGGCTACACCTTC
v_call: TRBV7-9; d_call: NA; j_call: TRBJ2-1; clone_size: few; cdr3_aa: CASSVAHNEQFF; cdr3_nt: TGTGCCAGCTCCGTAGCGCACAATGAGCAGTTCTTC
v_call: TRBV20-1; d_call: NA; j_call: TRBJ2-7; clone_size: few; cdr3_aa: CSARVGGYEQYF; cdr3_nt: TGCAGTGCTCGGGTCGGGGGATACGAGCAGTACTTC